This TCR beta chain was recorded in a study of T cell responses to AZD1222 COVID-19 vaccine. J was trimmed by 5 bases and V by 3 bases; bases with no gene match: 4. Germline CDR1 and CDR2: DFQATT and SNEGSKA (reference sequence). The CDR3 consists of 13 residues. Libraries were prepared by immunoSEQ multiplex PCR; TCRdb keeps only in-frame clonotypes and omits some of them. The table has 100,000 to 150,000 clones, roughly 93% seen once. A note on this clone: Antigen: not known.

Whole-study results and caveats: Only 6 or 7 AZD1222 recipients tested seropositive at baseline.

This receptor was obtained from an adult who received the AZD1222 COVID-19 vaccine. Here the sequenced sample was peripheral blood, taken 28 days after the second AZD1222 dose. The V gene is TRBV20-1, the J gene TRBJ2-1, with TRBD2 matching over 7 bases. CDR3 region: CSASSSGDNEQFF. DNA for the CDR3: TGCAGTGCTAGTTCCAGCGGGGACAATGAGCAGTTCTTC.